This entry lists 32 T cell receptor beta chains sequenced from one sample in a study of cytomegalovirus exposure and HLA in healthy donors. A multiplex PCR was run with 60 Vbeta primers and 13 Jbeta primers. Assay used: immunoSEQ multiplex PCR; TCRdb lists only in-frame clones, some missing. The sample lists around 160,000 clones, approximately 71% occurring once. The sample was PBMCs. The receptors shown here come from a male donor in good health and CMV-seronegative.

Written as DNA, the CDR3 is TGTGCCAGCAGCCCCGGGACTACTTCCTACGAGCAGTACTTC. Amino acid sequence: CASSPGTTSYEQYF. The rearrangement links TRBV11-1 to TRBJ2-7; 7 positions match TRBD2. Trimming cost V 5 bases and J 1 base; bases outside gene matches: 5. This CDR3 has 14 residues. Germline V gives CDR1 SGHAT, CDR2 FQDESV (reference sequence).

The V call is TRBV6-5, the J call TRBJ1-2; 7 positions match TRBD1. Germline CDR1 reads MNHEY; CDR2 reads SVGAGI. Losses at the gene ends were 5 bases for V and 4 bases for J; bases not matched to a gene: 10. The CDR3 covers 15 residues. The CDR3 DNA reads TGTGCCAGCAGTATTCCGACAGGGACAACCTATGGCTACACCTTC. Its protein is CASSIPTGTTYGYTF.

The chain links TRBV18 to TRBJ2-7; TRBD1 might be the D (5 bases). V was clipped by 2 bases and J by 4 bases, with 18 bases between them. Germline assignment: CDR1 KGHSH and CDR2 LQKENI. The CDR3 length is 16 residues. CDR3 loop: CASSPDLVQATYEQYF. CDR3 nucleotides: TGTGCCAGCTCACCAGATCTGGTACAGGCGACATACGAGCAGTACTTC.

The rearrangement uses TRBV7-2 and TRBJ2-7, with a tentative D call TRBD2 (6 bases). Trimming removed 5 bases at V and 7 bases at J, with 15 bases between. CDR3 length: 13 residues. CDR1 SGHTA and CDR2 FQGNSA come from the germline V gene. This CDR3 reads CASSAPGRGEQYF. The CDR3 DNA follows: TGTGCCAGCAGCGCACCGGGACGGGGGGAGCAGTACTTC.

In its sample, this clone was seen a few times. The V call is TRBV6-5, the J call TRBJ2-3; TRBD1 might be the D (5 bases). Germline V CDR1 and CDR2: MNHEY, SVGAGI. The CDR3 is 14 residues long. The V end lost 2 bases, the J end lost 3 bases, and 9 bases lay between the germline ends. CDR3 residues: CASSYGPGTDTQYF. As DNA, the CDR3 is TGTGCCAGCAGTTACGGTCCAGGGACAGATACGCAGTATTTT.

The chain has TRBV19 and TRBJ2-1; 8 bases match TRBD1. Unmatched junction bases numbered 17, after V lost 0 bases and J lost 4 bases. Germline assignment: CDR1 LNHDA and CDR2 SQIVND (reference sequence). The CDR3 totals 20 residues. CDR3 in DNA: TGTGCCAGTAGTATAGAAGAGTTGGGACAGGCCGATTGGGAGTACAATGAGCAGTTCTTC. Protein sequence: CASSIEELGQADWEYNEQFF.

The CDR3, as DNA: TGCTCCACGGACAGGGGGCGCGCAGATACGCAGTATTTT. Translation gives CSTDRGRADTQYF. The chain joins TRBV29-1 to TRBJ2-3; 11 bases fit TRBD1. This CDR3 has 13 amino acids. Germline CDR1 SQVTM, CDR2 ANQGSEA.

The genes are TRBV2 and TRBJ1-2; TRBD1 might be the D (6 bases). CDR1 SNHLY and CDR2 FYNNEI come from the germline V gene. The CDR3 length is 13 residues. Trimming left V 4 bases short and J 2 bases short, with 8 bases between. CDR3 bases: TGTGCCAGCAGTGTCGGACAGAACTATGGCTACACCTTC. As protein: CASSVGQNYGYTF.

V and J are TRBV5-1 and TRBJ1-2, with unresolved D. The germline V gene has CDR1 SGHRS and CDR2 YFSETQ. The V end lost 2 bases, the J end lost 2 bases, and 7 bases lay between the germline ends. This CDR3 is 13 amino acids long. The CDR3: CASSFDTNYGYTF. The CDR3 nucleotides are TGCGCCAGCAGCTTCGACACGAACTATGGCTACACCTTC.

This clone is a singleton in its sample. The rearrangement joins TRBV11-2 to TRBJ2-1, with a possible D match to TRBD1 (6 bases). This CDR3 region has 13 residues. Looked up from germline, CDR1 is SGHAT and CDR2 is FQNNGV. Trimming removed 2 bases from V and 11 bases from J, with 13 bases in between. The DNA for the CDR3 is TGTGCCAGCAGCTTAAGGCAAACAGGGAAGCAGTTCTTC. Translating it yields CASSLRQTGKQFF.

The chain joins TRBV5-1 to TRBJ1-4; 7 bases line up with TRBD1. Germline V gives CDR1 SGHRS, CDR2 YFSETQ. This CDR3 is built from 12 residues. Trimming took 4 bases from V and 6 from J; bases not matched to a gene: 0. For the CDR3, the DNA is TGCGCCAGCAGCGGACAGGATGAAAAACTGTTTTTT. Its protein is CASSGQDEKLFF.

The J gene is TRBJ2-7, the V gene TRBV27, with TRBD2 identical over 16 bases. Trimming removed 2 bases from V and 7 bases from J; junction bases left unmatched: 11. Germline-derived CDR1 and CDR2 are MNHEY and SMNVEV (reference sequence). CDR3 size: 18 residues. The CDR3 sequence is CASSLMGLAGGPVGEQYF. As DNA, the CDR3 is TGTGCCAGCAGTTTAATGGGACTAGCGGGAGGGCCGGTCGGTGAGCAGTACTTC.

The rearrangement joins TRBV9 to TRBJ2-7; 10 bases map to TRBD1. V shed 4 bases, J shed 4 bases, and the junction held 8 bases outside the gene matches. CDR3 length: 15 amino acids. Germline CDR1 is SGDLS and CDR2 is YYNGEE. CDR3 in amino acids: CASSPRQGALYEQYF. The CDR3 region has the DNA TGTGCCAGCAGCCCTAGACAGGGGGCATTGTACGAGCAGTACTTC.

For the CDR3, the DNA is TGCGCCAGCAGCTTAAGAGCGGCCACAGATACGCAGTATTTT. Amino acid sequence: CASSLRAATDTQYF. The V gene is TRBV5-1, the J gene TRBJ2-3, with D possibly matching TRBD2 (5 bases). Trimming pared 2 bases from V and 2 bases from J, leaving 9 bases between. This CDR3 contains 14 residues. Germline lookup yields CDR1 SGHRS and CDR2 YFSETQ.

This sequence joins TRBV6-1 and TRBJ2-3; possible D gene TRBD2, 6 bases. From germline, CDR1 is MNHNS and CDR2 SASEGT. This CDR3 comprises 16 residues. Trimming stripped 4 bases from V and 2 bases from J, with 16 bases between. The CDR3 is CASSGEAGLFTDTQYF. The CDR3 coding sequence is TGTGCCAGCAGTGGGGAGGCGGGACTTTTCACAGATACGCAGTATTTT.

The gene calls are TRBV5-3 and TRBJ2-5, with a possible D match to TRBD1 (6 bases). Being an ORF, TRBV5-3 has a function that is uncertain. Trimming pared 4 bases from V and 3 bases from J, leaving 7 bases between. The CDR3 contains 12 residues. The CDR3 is CARSRTEETQYF. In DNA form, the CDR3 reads TGTGCCAGAAGCCGGACAGAAGAGACCCAGTACTTC.

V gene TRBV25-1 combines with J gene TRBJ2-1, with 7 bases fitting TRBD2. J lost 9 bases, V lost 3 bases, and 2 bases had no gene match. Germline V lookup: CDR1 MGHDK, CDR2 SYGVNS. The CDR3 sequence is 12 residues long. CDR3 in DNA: TGTGCCAGCAGTGAGGGAGGGGTTGAGCAGTTCTTC. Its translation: CASSEGGVEQFF.

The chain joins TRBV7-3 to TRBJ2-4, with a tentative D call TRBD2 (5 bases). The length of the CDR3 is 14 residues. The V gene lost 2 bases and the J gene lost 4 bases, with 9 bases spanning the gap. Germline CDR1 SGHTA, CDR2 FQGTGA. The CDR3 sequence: CASSLSTTKNIQYF. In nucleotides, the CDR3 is TGTGCCAGCAGCTTATCGACTACGAAAAACATTCAGTACTTC.

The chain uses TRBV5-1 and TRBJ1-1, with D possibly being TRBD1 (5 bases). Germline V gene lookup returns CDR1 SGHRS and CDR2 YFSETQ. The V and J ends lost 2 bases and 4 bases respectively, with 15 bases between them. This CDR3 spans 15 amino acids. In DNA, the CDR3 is TGCGCCAGCAGCTTAAAGACAGCCCCGGGCACTGAAGCTTTCTTT. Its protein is CASSLKTAPGTEAFF.

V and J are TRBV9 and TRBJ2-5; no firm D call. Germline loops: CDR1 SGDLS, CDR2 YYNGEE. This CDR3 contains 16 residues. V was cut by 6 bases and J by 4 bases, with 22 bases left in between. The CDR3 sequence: CASTSLSEPTGETQYF. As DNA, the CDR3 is TGTGCCAGCACCTCTTTGTCGGAACCAACGGGAGAGACCCAGTACTTC. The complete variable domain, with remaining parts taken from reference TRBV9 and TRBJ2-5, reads DSGVTQTPKHLITATGQRVTLRCSPRSGDLSVYWYQQSLDQGLQFLIQYYNGEERAKGNILERFSAQQFPDLHSELNLSSLELGDSALYFCASTSLSEPTGETQYFGPGTRLLVL.

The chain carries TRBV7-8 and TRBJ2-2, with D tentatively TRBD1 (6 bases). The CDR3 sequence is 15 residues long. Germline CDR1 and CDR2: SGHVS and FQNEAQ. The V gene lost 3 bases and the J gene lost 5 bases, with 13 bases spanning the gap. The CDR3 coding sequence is TGTGCCAGCAGCTTTACAGGGATGGGGACCGGGGAGCTGTTTTTT. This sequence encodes CASSFTGMGTGELFF.

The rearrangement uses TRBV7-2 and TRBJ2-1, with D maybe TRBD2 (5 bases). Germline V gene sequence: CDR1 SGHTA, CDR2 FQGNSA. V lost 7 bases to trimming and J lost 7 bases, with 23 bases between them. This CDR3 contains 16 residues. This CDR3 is CASTLRGSQKGNEQFF. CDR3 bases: TGTGCCAGCACTCTTAGAGGGTCACAAAAAGGGAATGAGCAGTTCTTC.

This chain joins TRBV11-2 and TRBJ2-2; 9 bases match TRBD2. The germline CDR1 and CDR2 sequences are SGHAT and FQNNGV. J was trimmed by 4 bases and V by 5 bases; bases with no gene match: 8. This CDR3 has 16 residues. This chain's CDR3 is CASSHGSGRITGELFF. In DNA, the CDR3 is TGTGCCAGCAGCCACGGGAGCGGGAGGATCACCGGGGAGCTGTTTTTT.

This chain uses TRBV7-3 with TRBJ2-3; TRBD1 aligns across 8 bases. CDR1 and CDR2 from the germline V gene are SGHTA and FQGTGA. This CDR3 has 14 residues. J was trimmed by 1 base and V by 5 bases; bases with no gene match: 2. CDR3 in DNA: TGTGCCAGCAGCCAACAGGGGGGCACAGATACGCAGTATTTT. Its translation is CASSQQGGTDTQYF.

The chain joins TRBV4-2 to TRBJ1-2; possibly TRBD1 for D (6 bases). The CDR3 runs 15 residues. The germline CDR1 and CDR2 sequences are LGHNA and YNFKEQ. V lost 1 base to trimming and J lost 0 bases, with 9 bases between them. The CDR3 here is CASSQGTVANYGYTF. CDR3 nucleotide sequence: TGTGCCAGCAGCCAAGGGACAGTGGCTAACTATGGCTACACCTTC.

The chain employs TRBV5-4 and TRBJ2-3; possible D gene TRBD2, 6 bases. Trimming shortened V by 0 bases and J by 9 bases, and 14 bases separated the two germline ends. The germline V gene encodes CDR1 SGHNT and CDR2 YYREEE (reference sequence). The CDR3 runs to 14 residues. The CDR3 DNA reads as TGTGCCAGCAGCTTGGGGACTACTGCCCCCACGCAGTATTTT. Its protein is CASSLGTTAPTQYF.

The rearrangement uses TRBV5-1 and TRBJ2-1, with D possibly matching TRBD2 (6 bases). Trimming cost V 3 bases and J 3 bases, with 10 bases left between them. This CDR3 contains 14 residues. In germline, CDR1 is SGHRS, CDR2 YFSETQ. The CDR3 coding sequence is TGCGCCAGCAGCTCCGGGAGCCTCTACAATGAGCAGTTCTTC. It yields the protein CASSSGSLYNEQFF.

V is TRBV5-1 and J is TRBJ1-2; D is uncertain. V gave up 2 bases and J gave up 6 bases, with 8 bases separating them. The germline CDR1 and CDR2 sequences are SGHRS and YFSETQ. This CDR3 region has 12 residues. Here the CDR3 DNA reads TGCGCCAGCAGCTTCCATCAGGATGGCTACACCTTC. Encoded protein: CASSFHQDGYTF.

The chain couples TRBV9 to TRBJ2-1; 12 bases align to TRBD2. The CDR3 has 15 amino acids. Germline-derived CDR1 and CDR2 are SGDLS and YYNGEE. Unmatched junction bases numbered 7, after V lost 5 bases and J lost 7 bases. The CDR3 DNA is TGTGCCAGCAGGGATCGACTAGCGGGAGCAAATGAGCAGTTCTTC. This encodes CASRDRLAGANEQFF.

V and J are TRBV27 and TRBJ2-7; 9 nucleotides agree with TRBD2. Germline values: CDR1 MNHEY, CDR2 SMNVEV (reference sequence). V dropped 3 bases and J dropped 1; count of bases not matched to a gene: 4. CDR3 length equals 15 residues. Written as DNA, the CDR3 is TGTGCCAGCAGTTTGCGGGAGGGCCGATCCTACGAGCAGTACTTC. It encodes CASSLREGRSYEQYF.

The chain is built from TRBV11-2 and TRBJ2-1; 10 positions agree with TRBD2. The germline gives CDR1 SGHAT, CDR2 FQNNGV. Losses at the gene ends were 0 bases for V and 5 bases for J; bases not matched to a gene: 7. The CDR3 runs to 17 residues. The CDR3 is CASSLDGWTSGNNEQFF. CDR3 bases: TGTGCCAGCAGCTTAGATGGGTGGACTAGCGGCAACAATGAGCAGTTCTTC.

The DNA for the CDR3 is TGTGCCAGCAGTCCCTGGGACAGGGCGCGCACTGAAGCTTTCTTT. This translates into CASSPWDRARTEAFF. The V call is TRBV28, the J call TRBJ1-1; TRBD1 matches 9 bases. Trimming cost V 5 bases and J 4 bases; bases outside gene matches: 8. The CDR3 covers 15 residues. Germline-derived CDR1 and CDR2 are MDHEN and SYDVKM.